Sequencing of this T cell receptor (beta chain) was carried out in a study of Graves' ophthalmopathy and Graves' hyperthyroidism. Germline V CDR1 and CDR2: MNHNS, SASEGT. This CDR3 contains 15 residues. Trimming took 3 bases from V and 0 from J, leaving 6 bases between them. Transcripts of RNA were the source for amplifying TCR beta CDR3 regions. First-round RT-PCR relied on HTBI primers, and a second-round multiplex PCR came next. In TCRdb, the multiplex PCR reads were re-called with MiXCR into one record per CDR3 protein. The profile shows 300,000 to 450,000 distinct CDR3 sequences, 17% of them singletons.

The receptor was isolated from an adult woman with stable Graves' hyperthyroidism. The chain links TRBV6-1 to TRBJ2-6; no firm D call. Sequenced: peripheral blood. The chain's CDR3 is CASSDESSGANVLTF. CDR3 in DNA: TGTGCCAGCAGTGATGAGAGCTCTGGGGCCAACGTCCTGACTTTC.